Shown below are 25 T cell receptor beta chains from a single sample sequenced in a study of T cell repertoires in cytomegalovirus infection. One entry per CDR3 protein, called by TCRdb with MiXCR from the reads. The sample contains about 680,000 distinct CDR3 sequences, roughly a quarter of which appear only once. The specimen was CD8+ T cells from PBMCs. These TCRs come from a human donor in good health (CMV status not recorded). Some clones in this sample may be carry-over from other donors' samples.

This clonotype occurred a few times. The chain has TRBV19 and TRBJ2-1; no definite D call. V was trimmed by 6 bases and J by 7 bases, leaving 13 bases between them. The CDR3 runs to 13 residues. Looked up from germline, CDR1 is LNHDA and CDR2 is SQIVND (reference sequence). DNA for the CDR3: TGTGCCAGTAGCGATGGGCACCCAAATGAGCAGTTCTTC. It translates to CASSDGHPNEQFF. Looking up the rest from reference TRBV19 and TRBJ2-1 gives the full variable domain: DGGITQSPKYLFRKEGQNVTLSCEQNLNHDAMYWYRQDPGQGLRLIYYSQIVNDFQKGDIAEGYSVSREKKESFPLTVTSAQKNPTAFYLCASSDGHPNEQFFGPGTRLTVL.

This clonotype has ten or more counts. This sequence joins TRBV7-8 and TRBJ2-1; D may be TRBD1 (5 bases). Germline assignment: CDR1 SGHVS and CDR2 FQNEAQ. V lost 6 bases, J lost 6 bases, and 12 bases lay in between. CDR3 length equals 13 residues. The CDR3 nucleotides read TGTGCCAGCAGTCCAGGGTCAGGCAATGAGCAGTTCTTC. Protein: CASSPGSGNEQFF.

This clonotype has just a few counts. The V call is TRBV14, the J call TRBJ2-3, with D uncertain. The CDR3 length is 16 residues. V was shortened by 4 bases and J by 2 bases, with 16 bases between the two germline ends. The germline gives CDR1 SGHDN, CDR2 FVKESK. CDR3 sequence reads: CASSPRAAQYTDTQYF. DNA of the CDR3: TGTGCCAGCAGCCCCCGGGCCGCACAATACACAGATACGCAGTATTTT.

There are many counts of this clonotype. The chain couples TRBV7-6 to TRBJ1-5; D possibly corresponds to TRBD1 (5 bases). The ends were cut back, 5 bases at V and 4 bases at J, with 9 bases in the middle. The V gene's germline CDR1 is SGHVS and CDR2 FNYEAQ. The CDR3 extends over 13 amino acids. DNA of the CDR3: TGTGCCAGCAGCGCCGACAGAAATCAGCCCCAGCATTTT. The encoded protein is CASSADRNQPQHF.

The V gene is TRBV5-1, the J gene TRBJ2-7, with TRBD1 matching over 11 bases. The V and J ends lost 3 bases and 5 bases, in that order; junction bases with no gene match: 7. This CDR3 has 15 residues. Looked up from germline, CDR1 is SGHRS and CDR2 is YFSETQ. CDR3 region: CASSYPGQGVNEQYF. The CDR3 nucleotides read TGCGCCAGCAGCTACCCGGGACAGGGGGTAAACGAGCAGTACTTC.

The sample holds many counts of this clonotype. The DNA for the CDR3 is TGTGCCAGCAGCTTAGGATACGCGGGGACGAACACCGGGGAGCTGTTTTTT. Protein product: CASSLGYAGTNTGELFF. The chain uses TRBV7-6 and TRBJ2-2, with D possibly TRBD2 on 6 matching bases. The V end lost 1 base, the J end lost 0 bases, and 12 bases lay between the germline ends. The CDR3 extends over 17 amino acids. The germline gives CDR1 SGHVS, CDR2 FNYEAQ.

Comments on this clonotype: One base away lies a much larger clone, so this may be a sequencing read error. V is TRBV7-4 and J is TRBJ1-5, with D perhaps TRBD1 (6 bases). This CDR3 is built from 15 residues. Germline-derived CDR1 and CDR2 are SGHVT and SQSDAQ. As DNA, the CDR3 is TGTGCCAGCAGCTGGGACATGGATAGCTATCAGCCCCAGCATTTT. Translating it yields CASSWDMDSYQPQHF.

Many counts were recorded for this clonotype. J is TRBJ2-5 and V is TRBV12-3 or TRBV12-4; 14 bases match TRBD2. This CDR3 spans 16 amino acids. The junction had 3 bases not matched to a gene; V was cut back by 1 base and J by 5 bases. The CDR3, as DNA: TGTGCCAGCAGTTTAGGACTAGCGGGGGGGCCGGAGACCCAGTACTTC. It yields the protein CASSLGLAGGPETQYF.

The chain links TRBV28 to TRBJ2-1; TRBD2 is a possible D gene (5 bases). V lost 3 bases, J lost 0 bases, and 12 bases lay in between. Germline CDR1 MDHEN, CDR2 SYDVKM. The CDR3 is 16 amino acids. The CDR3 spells CASSFSRAPSYNEQFF. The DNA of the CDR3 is TGTGCCAGCAGTTTTTCGAGGGCCCCCTCCTACAATGAGCAGTTCTTC. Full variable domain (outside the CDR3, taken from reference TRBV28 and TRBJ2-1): DVKVTQSSRYLVKRTGEKVFLECVQDMDHENMFWYRQDPGLGLRLIYFSYDVKMKEKGDIPEGYSVSREKKERFSLILESASTNQTSMYLCASSFSRAPSYNEQFFGPGTRLTVL.

The chain's CDR3 is CASSLTPKYGYTF. In DNA, the CDR3 is TGTGCCAGCAGTTTAACACCAAAATATGGCTACACCTTC. The V and J genes are TRBV27 and TRBJ1-2; no reliable D call. The CDR3 totals 13 residues. Trimming shortened V by 2 bases and J by 5 bases, and 9 bases separated the two germline ends. Germline CDR1 and CDR2: MNHEY and SMNVEV (reference sequence).

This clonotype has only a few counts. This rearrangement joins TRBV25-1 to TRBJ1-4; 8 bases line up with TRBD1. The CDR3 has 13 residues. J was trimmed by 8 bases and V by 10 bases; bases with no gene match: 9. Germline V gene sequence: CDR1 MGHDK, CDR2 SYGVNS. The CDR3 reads CATRPGGLEKLFF. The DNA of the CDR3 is TGTGCCACCCGACCAGGGGGCTTAGAAAAACTGTTTTTT.

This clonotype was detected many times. CDR3 in DNA: TGTGCCAGCAGCTTACGGGGTTTCGGCGAAAAAACCGAGCAGTACTTC. It codes for CASSLRGFGEKTEQYF. The V gene is TRBV7-6, the J gene TRBJ2-7; D is perhaps TRBD2 (5 bases). The CDR3 has 16 amino acids. Trimming removed 2 bases from V and 6 bases from J, with 20 bases in between. Germline CDR1 SGHVS, CDR2 FNYEAQ.

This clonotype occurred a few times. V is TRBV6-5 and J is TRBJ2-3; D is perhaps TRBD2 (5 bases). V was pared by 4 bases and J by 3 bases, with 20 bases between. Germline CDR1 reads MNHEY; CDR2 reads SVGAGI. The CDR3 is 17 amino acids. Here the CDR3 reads CASSWEKGPVRTDTQYF. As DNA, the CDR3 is TGTGCCAGCAGTTGGGAGAAGGGCCCAGTCAGGACAGATACGCAGTATTTT.

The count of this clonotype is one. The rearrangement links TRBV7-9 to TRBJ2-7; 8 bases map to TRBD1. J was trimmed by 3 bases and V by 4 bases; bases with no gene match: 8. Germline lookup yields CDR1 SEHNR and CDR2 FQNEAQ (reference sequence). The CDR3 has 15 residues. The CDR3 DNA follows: TGTGCCAGCAGCTCGACAGGGGTCCTCTACTACGAGCAGTACTTC. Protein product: CASSSTGVLYYEQYF.

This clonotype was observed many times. CDR3: CASSPQGNNEQFF. The CDR3 region has the DNA TGTGCCAGCAGCCCACAGGGAAACAATGAGCAGTTCTTC. This chain connects TRBV5-5 to TRBJ2-1, with D maybe TRBD1 (6 bases). V shed 4 bases and J shed 5 bases, with 10 bases lying between them. The CDR3 runs 13 residues. Germline assignment: CDR1 SGHKS and CDR2 YYEKEE (reference sequence). Filled out from reference TRBV5-5 and TRBJ2-1, the complete variable domain reads DAGVTQSPTHLIKTRGQQVTLRCSPISGHKSVSWYQQVLGQGPQFIFQYYEKEERGRGNFPDRFSARQFPNYSSELNVNALLLGDSALYLCASSPQGNNEQFFGPGTRLTVL.

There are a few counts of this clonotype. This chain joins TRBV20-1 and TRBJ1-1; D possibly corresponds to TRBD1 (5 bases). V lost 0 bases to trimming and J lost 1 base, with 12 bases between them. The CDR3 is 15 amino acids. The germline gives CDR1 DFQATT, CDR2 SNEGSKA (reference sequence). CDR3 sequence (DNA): TGCAGTGCTAGAGATCCCCCAGGGTCGAACACTGAAGCTTTCTTT. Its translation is CSARDPPGSNTEAFF.

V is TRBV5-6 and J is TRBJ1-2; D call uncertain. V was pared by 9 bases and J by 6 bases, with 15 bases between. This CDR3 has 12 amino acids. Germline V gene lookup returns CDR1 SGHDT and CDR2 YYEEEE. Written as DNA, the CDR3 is TGTGCCACCGAGGCCGTCGGCCATGGCTACACCTTC. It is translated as CATEAVGHGYTF.

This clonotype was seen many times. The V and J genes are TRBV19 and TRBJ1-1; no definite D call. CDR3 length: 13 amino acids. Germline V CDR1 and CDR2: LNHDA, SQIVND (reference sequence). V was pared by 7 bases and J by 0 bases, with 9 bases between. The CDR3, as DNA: TGTGCCAGTAAATGGAACATGAACACTGAAGCTTTCTTT. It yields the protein CASKWNMNTEAFF.

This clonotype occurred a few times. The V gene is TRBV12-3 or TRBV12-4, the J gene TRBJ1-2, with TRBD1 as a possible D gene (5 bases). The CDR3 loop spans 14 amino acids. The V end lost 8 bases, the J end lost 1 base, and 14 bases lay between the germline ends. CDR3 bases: TGTGCCAGCGAATCCCGGGGGGATAACTATGGCTACACCTTC. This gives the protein CASESRGDNYGYTF.

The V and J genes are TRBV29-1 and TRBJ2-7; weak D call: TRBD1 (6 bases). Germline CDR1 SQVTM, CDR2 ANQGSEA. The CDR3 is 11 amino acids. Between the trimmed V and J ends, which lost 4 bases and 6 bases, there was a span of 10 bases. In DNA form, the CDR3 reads TGCAGCGTTGTGGCAGGGGCCGAGCAGTACGTC. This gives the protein CSVVAGAEQYV.

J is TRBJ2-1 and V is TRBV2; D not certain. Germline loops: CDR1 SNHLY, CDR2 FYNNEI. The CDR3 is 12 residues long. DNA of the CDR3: TGTGGGAGCTCTACCGCCTACAATGAGCAGTTCTTC. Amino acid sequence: CGSSTAYNEQFF.

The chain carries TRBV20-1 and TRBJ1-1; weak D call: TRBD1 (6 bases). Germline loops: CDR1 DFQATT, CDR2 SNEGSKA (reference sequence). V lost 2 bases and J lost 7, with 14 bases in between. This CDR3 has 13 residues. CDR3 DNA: TGCAGTGCTAGACCCCGGGGGGGCTTTGAAGCTTTCTTT. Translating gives CSARPRGGFEAFF.

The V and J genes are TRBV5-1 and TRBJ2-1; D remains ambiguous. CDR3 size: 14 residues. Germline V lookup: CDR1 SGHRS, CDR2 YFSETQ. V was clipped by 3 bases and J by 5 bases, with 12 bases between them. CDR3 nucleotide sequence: TGCGCCAGCAGCTGGACGGATGCCAACAATGAGCAGTTCTTC. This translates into CASSWTDANNEQFF. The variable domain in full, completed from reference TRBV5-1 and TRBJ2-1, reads KAGVTQTPRYLIKTRGQQVTLSCSPISGHRSVSWYQQTPGQGLQFLFEYFSETQRNKGNFPGRFSGRQFSNSRSEMNVSTLELGDSALYLCASSWTDANNEQFFGPGTRLTVL.

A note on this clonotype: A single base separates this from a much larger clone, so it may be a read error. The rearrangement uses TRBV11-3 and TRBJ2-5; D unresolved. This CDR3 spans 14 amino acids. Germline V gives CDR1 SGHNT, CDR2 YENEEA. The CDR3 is CANSSRTEQETQYF. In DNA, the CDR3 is TGTGCCAACAGCTCTCGGACGGAACAAGAGACCCAGTACTTC.

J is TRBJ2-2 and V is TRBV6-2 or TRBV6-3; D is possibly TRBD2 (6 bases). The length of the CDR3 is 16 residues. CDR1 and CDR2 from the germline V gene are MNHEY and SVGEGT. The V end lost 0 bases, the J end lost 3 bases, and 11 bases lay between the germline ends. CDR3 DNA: TGTGCCAGCAGTTACTCAGGACTAACCTACACCGGGGAGCTGTTTTTT. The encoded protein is CASSYSGLTYTGELFF.